Detailed here is one T cell receptor (beta chain). Its antigen remains unknown. The data were taken from a study of STAT3 mutations in large granular lymphocyte leukemia. Produced via immunoSEQ multiplex PCR; TCRdb's table is partial and in-frame only. The sample holds approximately 43,000 clones, 80% to 85% seen once. Findings and limits, study-wide: At least one immunodominant TCR beta clonotype appeared in every T-cell large granular lymphocyte leukemia patient.

Germline V gene sequence: CDR1 KGHSH, CDR2 LQKENI. V was pared by 4 bases and J by 15 bases, with 15 bases between. CDR3 length: 12 residues. The source material was PBMCs. The J gene is TRBJ1-4, the V gene TRBV18; tentative D call: TRBD1 (5 bases). The receptor was derived from a human donor with T large granular lymphocyte leukemia. Some clones in this sample may be carry-over from other donors' samples. CDR3 sequence: CASSLGGGALFF. In DNA form, the CDR3 reads TGTGCCAGCTCACTCGGGGGTGGCGCATTGTTTTTT.